This T cell receptor beta chain was documented in a study of monozygotic twins with inflammatory bowel disease. Study-wide results and caveats: There were differing immunosuppressive treatments, which may have added variability to patient repertoires. Repertoire similarity was not found to differ between concordant and discordant twins, possibly from limited power.

Each UMI, carrying a 6-nucleotide sample barcode, came from template switching. After re-calling the 5' RACE reads, TCRdb lists one entry per CDR3 protein, DNA absent. Recorded here are under 350,000 distinct CDR3 sequences; the top ten clones represent roughly 5.8%. The CDR3 is 14 amino acids. Germline assignment: CDR1 LNHDA and CDR2 SQIVND (reference sequence). Regarding this clonotype: Its specificity is unknown.

The sequence came from a human donor with ulcerative colitis or Crohn's disease, or a healthy co-twin of an affected twin (not recorded which). The rearrangement links TRBV19 to TRBJ1-5; TCRdb returns TRBD1, unconfirmable since there is no DNA. The sample taken for sequencing was blood. The CDR3: CASSMATVNQPQHF. The complete variable domain, with remaining parts taken from reference TRBV19 and TRBJ1-5, reads DGGITQSPKYLFRKEGQNVTLSCEQNLNHDAMYWYRQDPGQGLRLIYYSQIVNDFQKGDIAEGYSVSREKKESFPLTVTSAQKNPTAFYLCASSMATVNQPQHFGDGTRLSIL.